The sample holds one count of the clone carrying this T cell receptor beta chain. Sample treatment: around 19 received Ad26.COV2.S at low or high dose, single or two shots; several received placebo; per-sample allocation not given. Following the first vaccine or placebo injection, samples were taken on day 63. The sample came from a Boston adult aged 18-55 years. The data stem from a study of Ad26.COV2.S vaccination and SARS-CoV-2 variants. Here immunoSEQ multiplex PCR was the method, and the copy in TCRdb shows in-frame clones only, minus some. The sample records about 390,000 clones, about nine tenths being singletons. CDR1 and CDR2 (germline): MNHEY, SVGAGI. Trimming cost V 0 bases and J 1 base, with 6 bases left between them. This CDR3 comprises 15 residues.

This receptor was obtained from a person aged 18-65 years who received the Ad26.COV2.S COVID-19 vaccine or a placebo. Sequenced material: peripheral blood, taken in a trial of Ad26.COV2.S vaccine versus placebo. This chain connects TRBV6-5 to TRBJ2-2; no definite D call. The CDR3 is CASSYSTRNTGELFF. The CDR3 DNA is TGTGCCAGCAGTTACTCGACCAGGAACACCGGGGAGCTGTTTTTT.